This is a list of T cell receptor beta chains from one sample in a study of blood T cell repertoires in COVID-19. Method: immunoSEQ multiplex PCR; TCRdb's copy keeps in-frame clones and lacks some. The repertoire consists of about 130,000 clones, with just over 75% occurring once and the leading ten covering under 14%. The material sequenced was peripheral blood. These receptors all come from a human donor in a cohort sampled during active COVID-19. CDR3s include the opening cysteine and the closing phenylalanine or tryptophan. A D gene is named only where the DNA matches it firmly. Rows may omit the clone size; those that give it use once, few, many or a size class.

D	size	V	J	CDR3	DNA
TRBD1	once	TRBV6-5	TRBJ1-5	CASRTDRVSNQPQHF	TGTGCCAGCAGAACCGACAGGGTGAGCAATCAGCCCCAGCATTTT
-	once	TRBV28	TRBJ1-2	CASSLSGRIYGYTF	TGTGCCAGCAGTTTATCTGGGAGGATTTATGGCTACACCTTC
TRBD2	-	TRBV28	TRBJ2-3	CASFRTSSFTDTQYF	TGTGCCAGCTTCAGGACTAGCAGCTTCACAGATACGCAGTATTTT
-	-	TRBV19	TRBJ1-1	CASSQRRTEEAAFF	TGTGCCAGTAGTCAGCGGCGGACAGAGGAAGCAGCTTTCTTT
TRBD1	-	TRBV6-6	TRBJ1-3	CASSFTQQGAGNTIYF	TGTGCCAGCAGTTTCACCCAACAGGGGGCTGGAAACACCATATATTTT
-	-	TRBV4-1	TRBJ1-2	CASSQRREPNYGYTF	TGCGCCAGCAGCCAAAGGAGGGAGCCTAACTATGGCTACACCTTC
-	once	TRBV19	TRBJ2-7	CASSIHRRTYEQYF	TGTGCCAGTAGTATTCACAGGAGAACCTACGAGCAGTACTTC
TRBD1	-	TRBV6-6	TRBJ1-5	CASSSQGVYQPQHF	TGTGCCAGCAGTTCCCAGGGGGTGTATCAGCCCCAGCATTTT
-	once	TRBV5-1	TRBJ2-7	CASSSELYEQYF	TGCGCCAGCAGCTCCGAGCTGTACGAGCAGTACTTC
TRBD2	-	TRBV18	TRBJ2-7	CASSTQTSGSEQYF	TGTGCCAGCTCCACCCAGACTAGCGGTTCCGAGCAGTACTTC
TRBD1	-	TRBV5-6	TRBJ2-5	CASSFPGQLQETQYF	TGTGCCAGCAGCTTCCCGGGACAGCTACAAGAGACCCAGTACTTC
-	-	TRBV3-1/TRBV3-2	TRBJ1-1	CASQVGGGNTEAFF	TGTGCCAGCCAAGTAGGGGGGGGGAACACTGAAGCTTTCTTT
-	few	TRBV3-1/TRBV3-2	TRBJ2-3	CASSQDWATDTQYF	TGTGCCAGCAGCCAAGATTGGGCTACAGATACGCAGTATTTT
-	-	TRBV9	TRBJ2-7	CASSVGPAYEQYF	TGTGCCAGCAGCGTAGGGCCAGCCTACGAGCAGTACTTC
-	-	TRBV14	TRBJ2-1	CASSQDPGDSYNEQFF	TGTGCCAGCAGCCAAGATCCCGGGGACTCCTACAATGAGCAGTTCTTC
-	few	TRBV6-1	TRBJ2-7	CASSEVGGNYEQYF	TGTGCCAGCAGTGAAGTTGGAGGGAACTACGAGCAGTACTTC
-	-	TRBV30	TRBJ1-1	CAWRQVNTEAFF	TGTGCCTGGAGACAGGTGAACACTGAAGCTTTCTTT
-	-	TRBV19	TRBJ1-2	CASYPRGVERVDYGYTF	TGTGCCAGCTACCCGCGGGGGGTGGAGAGGGTCGACTATGGCTACACCTTC
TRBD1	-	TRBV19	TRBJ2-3	CASNRPGQGSTDTQYF	TGTGCCAGTAATAGGCCGGGACAGGGAAGCACAGATACGCAGTATTTT
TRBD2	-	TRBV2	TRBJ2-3	CASSEAGLAGRDTQYF	TGTGCCAGCAGTGAAGCGGGACTAGCGGGGCGGGATACGCAGTATTTT
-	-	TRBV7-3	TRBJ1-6	CASSLMGRSSSYNSPLHF	TGTGCCAGCAGCTTAATGGGGCGGTCCAGCTCCTATAATTCACCCCTCCACTTT
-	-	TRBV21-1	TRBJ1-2	CASSKEDRGPGYTF	TGTGCCAGCAGCAAAGAGGACAGGGGGCCTGGCTACACCTTC
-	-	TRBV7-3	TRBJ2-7	CASSPRAGVYEQYF	TGTGCCAGCAGCCCGAGGGCAGGGGTCTACGAGCAGTACTTC
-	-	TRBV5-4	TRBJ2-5	CASSLGGRRETQYF	TGTGCCAGCAGCTTGGGGGGCCGTCGAGAGACCCAGTACTTC
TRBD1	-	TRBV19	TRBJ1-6	CASNPDRGDSPLHF	TGTGCCAGTAATCCGGACAGGGGAGATTCACCCCTCCACTTT
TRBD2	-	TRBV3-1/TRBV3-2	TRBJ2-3	CASSQDQRGGGTDTQYF	TGTGCCAGCAGCCAAGATCAGCGGGGGGGAGGCACAGATACGCAGTATTTT
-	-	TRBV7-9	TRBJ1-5	CASSLAGVSQPQHF	TGTGCCAGCAGCTTAGCAGGGGTCAGTCAGCCCCAGCATTTT
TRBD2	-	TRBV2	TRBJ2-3	CASTEFPPAGGTDTQYF	TGTGCCAGCACAGAATTTCCCCCGGCGGGGGGCACAGATACGCAGTATTTT
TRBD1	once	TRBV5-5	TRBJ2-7	CASSSSRTQGVGEQYF	TGTGCCAGCAGCTCATCGCGGACTCAGGGGGTCGGGGAGCAGTACTTC
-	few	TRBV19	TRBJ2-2	CASSITGGPGELFF	TGTGCCAGTAGTATCACCGGGGGGCCCGGGGAGCTGTTTTTT
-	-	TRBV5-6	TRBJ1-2	CASSPATSLYGYTF	TGTGCCAGCAGCCCTGCCACGAGCCTCTATGGCTACACCTTC
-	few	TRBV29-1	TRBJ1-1	CSARRDGNTEAFF	TGCAGCGCGCGGCGGGACGGGAACACTGAAGCTTTCTTT
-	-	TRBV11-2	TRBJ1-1	CASSATGTQNTEAFF	TGTGCCAGCAGCGCTACCGGGACACAGAACACTGAAGCTTTCTTT
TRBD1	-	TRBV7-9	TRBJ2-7	CASSSGQRYEQYF	TGTGCCAGCAGCTCGGGACAGCGCTACGAGCAGTACTTC
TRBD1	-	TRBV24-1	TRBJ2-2	CATARQGDTGELFF	TGTGCCACCGCCAGACAGGGTGACACCGGGGAGCTGTTTTTT
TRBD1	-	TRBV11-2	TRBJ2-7	CASSPAGQGPYEQYF	TGTGCCAGCAGCCCCGCGGGACAGGGGCCCTACGAGCAGTACTTC
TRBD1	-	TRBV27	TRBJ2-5	CASRNRGWGQETQYF	TGTGCCAGCAGAAACAGGGGTTGGGGACAAGAGACCCAGTACTTC
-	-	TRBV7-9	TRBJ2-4	CASSLEIGGGKNIQYF	TGTGCCAGCAGCTTAGAAATAGGTGGAGGCAAAAACATTCAGTACTTC
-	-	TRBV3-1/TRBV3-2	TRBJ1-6	CASSQGQRNSPLHF	TGTGCCAGCAGCCAAGGACAGCGAAATTCACCCCTCCACTTT
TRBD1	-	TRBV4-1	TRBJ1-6	CASSRSSRTGDSPLHF	TGCGCCAGCAGCCGTTCCTCCCGGACAGGGGATTCACCCCTCCACTTT